This T cell receptor (beta chain) was identified during a study of massively parallel sequencing of T cell beta chains (dated by TCRdb to 2009 to 2010). Background for the entire study: Using 5'-RACE, Illumina short-read sequencing and a dedicated short-read assembly strategy, the study profiled the diversity of human TCR beta CDR3 in peripheral blood.

The data were produced on an Illumina Genome Analyzer II. A RACE product of about 520 bp was obtained after two rounds of nested PCR with TRBC1/TRBC2-specific primers and was gel-purified. A TRBC-specific primer and a template-switching oligonucleotide were used to make first-strand cDNA, with the template-switching oligonucleotide providing a 5' anchor for RACE. The RACE amplicon was too long for direct short-read sequencing, so it was concatemerized by ligation and sheared by sonication. PAGE was used to isolate a size fraction of 100 to 300 bp, and that fraction then underwent shotgun sequencing on the Illumina platform. In separate sequencing runs on an Illumina GAII, 18.8 million 36-nt reads and 21.7 million 50-nt single-end reads were generated. In the source study's methods: The pooled 40,582,229 reads were assembled with iSSAKE using parameters -m 15, -o 2 and -r 0.7. De novo CDR3 beta assemblies were seeded by reads aligning to the ends of Ensembl TRBV gene predictions that carried unmatched junctional bases. Rather than raw read depth, the number of matching assembled contigs was used to estimate clonotype abundance. Among the assembled clonotypes, about 2,100 (roughly 6%) contained in-frame stop codons and were discarded, which left 33,664 productive clonotypes. Of the roughly 270 unique TCR sequences obtained by Sanger sequencing of cloned RACE products, about 69% were also present in the Illumina assembly. TCRdb handled the public reads itself, with Q25 trimming in fastp and clone calling in MiXCR, and kept productive beta chains. Each record represents a unique CDR3 protein, reported with the most common genes and DNA among its rows. TCRdb assigned the V and J calls; the authors' analysis was not used. A total of over 3,500 distinct CDR3 sequences appear in this sample, roughly 35% of them only once. Roughly 3% of the sample comes from the top ten.

The paper as a whole reports these results and caveats: In subsampling, clonotype counts increased linearly with read number, which indicated that sequencing depth was far from saturation. TRBV usage was found to range from around 0.01% for TRBV17 to 21% to 25% for TRBV20-1, and TRBJ usage was found to range from 1.5% to 2% for TRBJ2-6 to about 17% for TRBJ2-1. The length of CDR3 beta varied from 21 to 81 nucleotides, with the peak at 45 nucleotides. Most clonotypes (about 65% of the roughly 30,000) were supported by a single sequence read, which could in principle inflate apparent diversity. Only about 23,000 (approximately 67%) of the clonotypes could be assigned a unique TRBV gene. The reported gene usage frequencies may have been skewed by preferential PCR amplification of some TRBV and TRBJ sequences. Because the RNA was pooled from many donors, population-average clonotype abundance rather than any individual repertoire is reflected in the results. Among 30,000 to 35,000 distinct clonotypes, 65.3% of clonotypes but only 15% to 20% of assemblies were accounted for by single-copy clonotypes.

A remark on this clonotype: The specificity of this receptor is unknown. It has no much larger one-base neighbor in the sample; base qualities were not kept.

The donor pool was composed of approximately 380 males and about 160 females, all aged about 18 to 45 years. From roughly 160 liters of pooled peripheral blood, peripheral leukocyte polyA+ RNA was isolated. The starting material was a commercial mRNA preparation from normal human peripheral blood leukocytes pooled from 550 or so individuals. Trimming at the junction amounts to 0 bases on V and 1 base on J, and the germline ends lie 9 bases apart. CDR3 length: 15 amino acids, cysteine to phenylalanine. Solely the CDR3 DNA is kept, with 45 bases framed from the first base. Per the germline V gene, SGHTA is the CDR1 and FQGTGA is the CDR2.

The source of this sequence is a pool of human donors in good health; the sample was commercial RNA pooled from many donors. What was sequenced was commercial RNA from peripheral blood pooled from many donors. Recombination joined TRBV7-3 with TRBJ2-5; the D gene identity is not certain. The CDR3 sequence is CASSLTGPAQETQYF. At the DNA level, the sequence is TGTGCCAGCAGCTTAACCGGGCCAGCCCAAGAGACCCAGTACTTC.